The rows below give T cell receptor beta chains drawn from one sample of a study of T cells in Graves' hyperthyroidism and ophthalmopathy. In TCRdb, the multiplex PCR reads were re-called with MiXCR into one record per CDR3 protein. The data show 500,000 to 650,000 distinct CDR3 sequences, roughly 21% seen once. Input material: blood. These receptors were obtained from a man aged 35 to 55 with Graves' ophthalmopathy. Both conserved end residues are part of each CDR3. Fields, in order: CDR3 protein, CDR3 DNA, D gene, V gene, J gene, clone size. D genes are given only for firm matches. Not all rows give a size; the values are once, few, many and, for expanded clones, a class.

CDR3aa: CATSRDFIQTTNYGYTF; CDR3nt: TGTGCCACCAGCAGAGATTTTATACAGACGACTAACTATGGCTACACCTTC; d_gene: -; v_gene: TRBV15; j_gene: TRBJ1-2; abundance: -
CDR3aa: CASSRGLNDYNEQSF; CDR3nt: TGCGCCAGCAGCCGGGGACTAAACGACTACAATGAGCAGTCCTTC; d_gene: TRBD2; v_gene: TRBV5-1; j_gene: TRBJ2-1; abundance: -
CDR3aa: CASRPQGQGPTEAFF; CDR3nt: TGTGCCAGTAGGCCCCAGGGACAGGGGCCCACTGAAGCTTTCTTT; d_gene: TRBD1; v_gene: TRBV19; j_gene: TRBJ1-1; abundance: -
CDR3aa: CASSLAGRNEQYF; CDR3nt: TGTGCCAGCAGCTTAGCGGGGAGAAACGAGCAGTACTTC; d_gene: -; v_gene: TRBV11-2; j_gene: TRBJ2-7; abundance: -
CDR3aa: CASSPRWVSGQPQHF; CDR3nt: TGTGCCAGCAGCCCACGGTGGGTGTCGGGACAGCCCCAGCATTTT; d_gene: -; v_gene: TRBV5-6; j_gene: TRBJ1-5; abundance: -
CDR3aa: CSASAGDQETQYF; CDR3nt: TGCAGTGCTAGTGCGGGCGACCAAGAGACCCAGTACTTC; d_gene: -; v_gene: TRBV20-1; j_gene: TRBJ2-5; abundance: -
CDR3aa: CASGSNYGYTF; CDR3nt: TGTGCTAGTGGTTCTAACTATGGCTACACCTTC; d_gene: -; v_gene: TRBV12-5; j_gene: TRBJ1-2; abundance: -
CDR3aa: CASSPGQSLYQETQYF; CDR3nt: TGTGCCAGCAGTCCTGGACAGAGCCTCTATCAAGAGACCCAGTACTTC; d_gene: -; v_gene: TRBV28; j_gene: TRBJ2-5; abundance: many
CDR3aa: CASRAGTSPMVGYTF; CDR3nt: TGTGCCAGCAGAGCCGGGACATCCCCTATGGTAGGCTACACCTTC; d_gene: -; v_gene: TRBV6-2/TRBV6-3; j_gene: TRBJ1-2; abundance: few
CDR3aa: CASSQYTGVAGANVLTF; CDR3nt: TGCGCCAGCAGCCAATATACAGGGGTCGCGGGGGCCAACGTCCTGACTTTC; d_gene: TRBD1; v_gene: TRBV4-1; j_gene: TRBJ2-6; abundance: -
CDR3aa: CASSYHIYNEQFF; CDR3nt: TGTGCCAGCAGCTACCATATCTACAATGAGCAGTTCTTC; d_gene: -; v_gene: TRBV11-1; j_gene: TRBJ2-1; abundance: many
CDR3aa: CASSLTGPRDTQYF; CDR3nt: TGTGCCAGCAGCTTGACCGGACCGAGAGATACGCAGTATTTT; d_gene: -; v_gene: TRBV7-2; j_gene: TRBJ2-3; abundance: many
CDR3aa: CASSSNQETQYF; CDR3nt: TGTGCCAGCAGCTCGAACCAAGAGACCCAGTACTTC; d_gene: -; v_gene: TRBV5-1; j_gene: TRBJ2-5; abundance: many
CDR3aa: CASSLGWTSGPDTQYF; CDR3nt: TGTGCCAGCAGCTTAGGATGGACTAGCGGCCCAGATACGCAGTATTTT; d_gene: TRBD2; v_gene: TRBV7-8; j_gene: TRBJ2-3; abundance: many
CDR3aa: CASSDRWPDTEAFF; CDR3nt: TGTGCCAGCAGTGACCGGTGGCCGGACACTGAAGCTTTCTTT; d_gene: -; v_gene: TRBV6-2/TRBV6-3; j_gene: TRBJ1-1; abundance: many
CDR3aa: CASSIDLGTGDPLSYEQYF; CDR3nt: TGTGCCAGTAGTATAGATCTCGGGACAGGGGACCCTCTCTCCTACGAGCAGTACTTC; d_gene: TRBD1; v_gene: TRBV19; j_gene: TRBJ2-7; abundance: -
CDR3aa: CASSLEASGGKYNEQFF; CDR3nt: TGTGCCAGCAGCTTAGAAGCCAGCGGGGGAAAATACAATGAGCAGTTCTTC; d_gene: TRBD2; v_gene: TRBV13; j_gene: TRBJ2-1; abundance: few
CDR3aa: CASSEVADAREPQHF; CDR3nt: TGTGCCAGCAGTGAAGTGGCGGACGCCAGGGAGCCCCAGCACTTT; d_gene: -; v_gene: TRBV2; j_gene: TRBJ1-5; abundance: -
CDR3aa: CASSSARTGGYNEQFF; CDR3nt: TGTGCCAGCAGCTCAGCAAGGACAGGGGGCTACAATGAGCAGTTCTTC; d_gene: TRBD1; v_gene: TRBV5-8; j_gene: TRBJ2-1; abundance: few
CDR3aa: CASSELGGGTGELFF; CDR3nt: TGCGCCAGCAGTGAACTGGGGGGGGGTACCGGGGAGCTGTTTTTT; d_gene: TRBD2; v_gene: TRBV10-2; j_gene: TRBJ2-2; abundance: few
CDR3aa: CASSPPRREGNEQYF; CDR3nt: TGTGCCAGCAGCCCGCCCCGCAGGGAGGGAAACGAGCAGTACTTC; d_gene: TRBD2; v_gene: TRBV7-9; j_gene: TRBJ2-7; abundance: -
CDR3aa: CASRTPWGSYEQYF; CDR3nt: TGTGCCAGCAGGACCCCATGGGGCTCCTACGAGCAGTACTTC; d_gene: -; v_gene: TRBV2; j_gene: TRBJ2-7; abundance: -
CDR3aa: CASSRWTGDDNEQFF; CDR3nt: TGTGCCAGCTCACGCTGGACAGGGGATGACAATGAGCAGTTCTTC; d_gene: TRBD1; v_gene: TRBV18; j_gene: TRBJ2-1; abundance: few
CDR3aa: CASSEAQTSGTGELFF; CDR3nt: TGTGCCAGCAGTGAAGCTCAGACTAGCGGCACCGGGGAGCTGTTTTTT; d_gene: TRBD2; v_gene: TRBV2; j_gene: TRBJ2-2; abundance: -
CDR3aa: CASTPQGGTREEQFF; CDR3nt: TGTGCCAGCACCCCCCAGGGGGGGACCCGGGAAGAGCAGTTCTTC; d_gene: -; v_gene: TRBV12-3/TRBV12-4; j_gene: TRBJ2-1; abundance: few
CDR3aa: CASSPNMGQGETQYF; CDR3nt: TGCGCCAGCAGCCCCAATATGGGGCAGGGGGAGACCCAGTACTTC; d_gene: -; v_gene: TRBV4-1; j_gene: TRBJ2-5; abundance: -
CDR3aa: CATKPQVNTGELFF; CDR3nt: TGTGCCACCAAGCCCCAGGTGAACACCGGGGAGCTGTTTTTT; d_gene: -; v_gene: TRBV2; j_gene: TRBJ2-2; abundance: many